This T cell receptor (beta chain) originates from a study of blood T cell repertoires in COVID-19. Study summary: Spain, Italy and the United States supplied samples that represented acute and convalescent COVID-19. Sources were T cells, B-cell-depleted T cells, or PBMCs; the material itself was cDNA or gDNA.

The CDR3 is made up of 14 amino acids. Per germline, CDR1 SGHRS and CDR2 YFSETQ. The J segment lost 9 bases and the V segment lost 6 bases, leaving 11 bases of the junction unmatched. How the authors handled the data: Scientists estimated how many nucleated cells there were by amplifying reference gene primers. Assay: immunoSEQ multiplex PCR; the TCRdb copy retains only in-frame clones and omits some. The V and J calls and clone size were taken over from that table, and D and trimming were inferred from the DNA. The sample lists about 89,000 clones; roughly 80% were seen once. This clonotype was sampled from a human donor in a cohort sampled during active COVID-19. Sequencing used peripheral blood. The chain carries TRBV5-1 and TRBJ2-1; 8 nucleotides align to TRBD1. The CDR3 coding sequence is TGCGCCAGCAAGGATAGGATACAGGGGGGTGAGCAGTTCTTC. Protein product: CASKDRIQGGEQFF.